A selection of T cell receptor beta chains follows, all from one sample in a study of cytomegalovirus exposure and HLA in healthy donors. TCRdb's copy holds only in-frame clones and misses some; the assay was immunoSEQ multiplex PCR. Of 100,000 to 150,000 clones in the sample, 80% were seen once. Input material: PBMCs. Receptors originate from a female donor in good health and CMV-seronegative. Both conserved end residues are part of each CDR3. Fields, in order: J gene, CDR3 length, V gene, clone size, D gene, CDR3 DNA, CDR3 protein. D genes are given only for firm matches. Some rows mark clone size as missing; the rest say once, few, many or name a class of expanded clone.

j_gene: TRBJ2-3; len: 16; v_gene: TRBV7-9; abundance: NA; d_gene: TRBD2; CDR3nt: TGTGCCAGCAGCTTCACAGGTCGGGGGGTCACAGATACGCAGTATTTT; CDR3aa: CASSFTGRGVTDTQYF
j_gene: TRBJ2-1; len: 14; v_gene: TRBV7-3; abundance: NA; d_gene: TRBD2; CDR3nt: TGTGCCAGCAGCCCGGGGACTAGCAACAATGAGCAGTTCTTC; CDR3aa: CASSPGTSNNEQFF
j_gene: TRBJ1-5; len: 14; v_gene: TRBV19; abundance: NA; d_gene: TRBD1; CDR3nt: TGTGCCAGTAGTTCAGACAGGGGGTGGCAGCCCCAGCATTTT; CDR3aa: CASSSDRGWQPQHF
j_gene: TRBJ1-2; len: 15; v_gene: TRBV7-2; abundance: NA; d_gene: NA; CDR3nt: TGTGCCAGCAGGATGCGGGTATTAGCTAACTATGGCTACACCTTC; CDR3aa: CASRMRVLANYGYTF
j_gene: TRBJ2-7; len: 13; v_gene: TRBV27; abundance: NA; d_gene: TRBD1; CDR3nt: TGTGCCAGCAGCCCAAGGGGGCCCTACGAGCAGTACTTC; CDR3aa: CASSPRGPYEQYF
j_gene: TRBJ1-1; len: 15; v_gene: TRBV5-8; abundance: NA; d_gene: NA; CDR3nt: TGTGCCAGCAGCTTGAGAGGGACAAGGGGCACTGAAGCTTTCTTT; CDR3aa: CASSLRGTRGTEAFF
j_gene: TRBJ1-1; len: 15; v_gene: TRBV13; abundance: NA; d_gene: TRBD1; CDR3nt: TGTGCCAGCAGCTCAACAGGGGGGGCGAACACTGAAGCTTTCTTT; CDR3aa: CASSSTGGANTEAFF
j_gene: TRBJ2-3; len: 17; v_gene: TRBV19; abundance: few; d_gene: TRBD2; CDR3nt: TGTGCCAGTAGTATCGGGGGGTTAGGGACTAGATCCGATACGCAGTATTTT; CDR3aa: CASSIGGLGTRSDTQYF
j_gene: TRBJ1-2; len: 14; v_gene: TRBV28; abundance: NA; d_gene: NA; CDR3nt: TGTGCCAGCGGAACAGGGAAACCCTGGTATGGCTACACCTTC; CDR3aa: CASGTGKPWYGYTF
j_gene: TRBJ2-1; len: 14; v_gene: TRBV6-5; abundance: NA; d_gene: TRBD2; CDR3nt: TGTGCCAGTTCACCGGGACTACCCTACAATGAGCAGTTCTTC; CDR3aa: CASSPGLPYNEQFF
j_gene: TRBJ2-5; len: 15; v_gene: TRBV28; abundance: NA; d_gene: NA; CDR3nt: TGTGCCAGCAGTTTTTGGGCCCGGGGGAGGGAGACCCAGTACTTC; CDR3aa: CASSFWARGRETQYF
j_gene: TRBJ1-2; len: 16; v_gene: TRBV28; abundance: NA; d_gene: TRBD1; CDR3nt: TGTGCCAGCAGTTCATACACAGGGGGTCTCTACTATGGCTACACCTTC; CDR3aa: CASSSYTGGLYYGYTF
j_gene: TRBJ1-3; len: 18; v_gene: TRBV9; abundance: NA; d_gene: NA; CDR3nt: TGTGCCAGCAGCGTAGACCCGGGACGGATTGCGGGGGGAAACACCATATATTTT; CDR3aa: CASSVDPGRIAGGNTIYF
j_gene: TRBJ1-1; len: 13; v_gene: TRBV27; abundance: NA; d_gene: TRBD1; CDR3nt: TGTGCCAGCAGTTTATTGGGACAGGGCCAAGCTTTCTTT; CDR3aa: CASSLLGQGQAFF
j_gene: TRBJ2-7; len: 13; v_gene: TRBV5-4; abundance: NA; d_gene: NA; CDR3nt: TGTGCCAGCATCAGCCAGGGGAAGCGCGAGCAGTACTTC; CDR3aa: CASISQGKREQYF
j_gene: TRBJ1-4; len: 16; v_gene: TRBV5-1; abundance: NA; d_gene: NA; CDR3nt: TGCGCCAGCAGCTTGGCCCCTGTACAGGGAGATGAAAAACTGTTTTTT; CDR3aa: CASSLAPVQGDEKLFF
j_gene: TRBJ2-5; len: 14; v_gene: TRBV7-2; abundance: NA; d_gene: TRBD1; CDR3nt: TGTGCCAGCACCGCTGGGACAGCAAAAGAGACCCAGTACTTC; CDR3aa: CASTAGTAKETQYF
j_gene: TRBJ1-2; len: 14; v_gene: TRBV5-5; abundance: NA; d_gene: NA; CDR3nt: TGTGCCAGCAGCTTGGCCCGGGTCCCCTATGGCTACACCTTC; CDR3aa: CASSLARVPYGYTF
j_gene: TRBJ2-1; len: 15; v_gene: TRBV19; abundance: NA; d_gene: NA; CDR3nt: TGTGCCAGTAGTACGTCCGTATCTGCGTACAATGAGCAGTTCTTC; CDR3aa: CASSTSVSAYNEQFF
j_gene: TRBJ2-4; len: 14; v_gene: TRBV5-1; abundance: NA; d_gene: TRBD1; CDR3nt: TGCGCCAGCAGCAGAGGACAGGGGAGATACATTCAGTACTTC; CDR3aa: CASSRGQGRYIQYF
j_gene: TRBJ2-7; len: 16; v_gene: TRBV4-1; abundance: once; d_gene: TRBD2; CDR3nt: TGCGCCAGCAGCCCGGCCCCCGGACTAGCGGCCTACGAGCAGTACTTC; CDR3aa: CASSPAPGLAAYEQYF
j_gene: TRBJ2-1; len: 17; v_gene: TRBV21-1; abundance: NA; d_gene: NA; CDR3nt: TGTGCCAGCAGCTCTCGAGAACAGGTCCCCCTACACAATGAGCAGTTCTTC; CDR3aa: CASSSREQVPLHNEQFF
j_gene: TRBJ2-1; len: 15; v_gene: TRBV11-2; abundance: NA; d_gene: TRBD1; CDR3nt: TGTGCCAGCAGCTTGGACAGGGGCTCCTACAATGAGCAGTTCTTC; CDR3aa: CASSLDRGSYNEQFF
j_gene: TRBJ2-3; len: 17; v_gene: TRBV5-6; abundance: NA; d_gene: TRBD2; CDR3nt: TGTGCCAGCAGCTTGGGCGGACTAGCGGGAGTGGTCCATACGCAGTATTTT; CDR3aa: CASSLGGLAGVVHTQYF
j_gene: TRBJ2-7; len: 14; v_gene: TRBV5-5; abundance: few; d_gene: TRBD2; CDR3nt: TGTGCCAGCAGCTTGGTGGGGACTAGCTACGAGCAGTACTTC; CDR3aa: CASSLVGTSYEQYF
j_gene: TRBJ2-7; len: 16; v_gene: TRBV11-2; abundance: once; d_gene: NA; CDR3nt: TGTGCCAGCCGACGTTATCCCCTTACAGGCTCCTACGAGCAGTACTTC; CDR3aa: CASRRYPLTGSYEQYF
j_gene: TRBJ2-7; len: 14; v_gene: TRBV21-1; abundance: once; d_gene: NA; CDR3nt: TGTGCCAGCAGCAAAGGGCGGGAGGGCTACGAGCAGTACTTC; CDR3aa: CASSKGREGYEQYF
j_gene: TRBJ2-1; len: 14; v_gene: TRBV9; abundance: NA; d_gene: TRBD2; CDR3nt: TGTGCCAGCAGCGTAGAGGCTAGCGGGTACGGCCAGTTCTTC; CDR3aa: CASSVEASGYGQFF
j_gene: TRBJ2-7; len: 14; v_gene: TRBV6-5; abundance: NA; d_gene: NA; CDR3nt: TGTGCCAGCAGTTACCAGGGGAGCTCCTACGAGCAGTACTTC; CDR3aa: CASSYQGSSYEQYF
j_gene: TRBJ2-1; len: 13; v_gene: TRBV5-1; abundance: NA; d_gene: NA; CDR3nt: TGCGCCAGCAGCTACCTGGGAGGCAATGAGCAGTTCTTC; CDR3aa: CASSYLGGNEQFF
j_gene: TRBJ2-7; len: 14; v_gene: TRBV7-8; abundance: few; d_gene: NA; CDR3nt: TGTGCCAGCAGCTTTTTAGCCGGTACCTACGAGCAGTACTTC; CDR3aa: CASSFLAGTYEQYF
j_gene: TRBJ2-4; len: 16; v_gene: TRBV6-4; abundance: NA; d_gene: NA; CDR3nt: TGTGCCAGCAGTGACTTGGAGGGGTTAGCCAAAAACATTCAGTACTTC; CDR3aa: CASSDLEGLAKNIQYF
j_gene: TRBJ2-2; len: 14; v_gene: TRBV5-6; abundance: NA; d_gene: NA; CDR3nt: TGTGCCAGCAGCTTGCCAGCGAACACCGGGGAGCTGTTTTTT; CDR3aa: CASSLPANTGELFF
j_gene: TRBJ1-1; len: 11; v_gene: TRBV15; abundance: NA; d_gene: NA; CDR3nt: TGTGCCACCAGCAGAGATCTCGAAGCTTTCTTT; CDR3aa: CATSRDLEAFF
j_gene: TRBJ2-7; len: 16; v_gene: TRBV18; abundance: NA; d_gene: TRBD2; CDR3nt: TGTGCCAGCTCACCGGAAGCCGACAGCGGGAGAGGGGGTCAGTACTTC; CDR3aa: CASSPEADSGRGGQYF
j_gene: TRBJ1-2; len: 13; v_gene: TRBV7-8; abundance: NA; d_gene: NA; CDR3nt: TGTGCCAGCAGCCGACTAATGGGGAATGGCTACACCTTC; CDR3aa: CASSRLMGNGYTF
j_gene: TRBJ1-5; len: 13; v_gene: TRBV11-2; abundance: NA; d_gene: NA; CDR3nt: TGTGCCAGCAGCTTAGTAATTAATCAGCCCCAGCATTTT; CDR3aa: CASSLVINQPQHF
j_gene: TRBJ2-6; len: 15; v_gene: TRBV7-2; abundance: NA; d_gene: NA; CDR3nt: TGTGCCAGCAGCTCTTCCACCTCTGGGGCCAACGGCCTGACTTTC; CDR3aa: CASSSSTSGANGLTF